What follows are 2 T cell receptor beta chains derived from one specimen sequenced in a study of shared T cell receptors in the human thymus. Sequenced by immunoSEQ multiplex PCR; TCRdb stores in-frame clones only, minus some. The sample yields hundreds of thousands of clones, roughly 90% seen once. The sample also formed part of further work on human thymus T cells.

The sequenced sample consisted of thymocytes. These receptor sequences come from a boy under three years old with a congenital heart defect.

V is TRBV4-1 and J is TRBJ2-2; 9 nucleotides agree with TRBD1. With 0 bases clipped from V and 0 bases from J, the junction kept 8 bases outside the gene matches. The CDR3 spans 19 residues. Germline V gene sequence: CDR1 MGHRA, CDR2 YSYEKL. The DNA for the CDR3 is TGCGCCAGCAGCCAAGATAATGACAGGGGGACCCCGAACACCGGGGAGCTGTTTTTT. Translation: CASSQDNDRGTPNTGELFF.

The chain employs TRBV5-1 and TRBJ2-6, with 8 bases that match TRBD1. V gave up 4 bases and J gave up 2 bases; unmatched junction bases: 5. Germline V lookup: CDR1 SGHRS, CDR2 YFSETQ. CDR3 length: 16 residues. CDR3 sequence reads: CASSPPDRAGANVLTF. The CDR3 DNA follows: TGCGCCAGCAGCCCCCCGGACAGGGCTGGGGCCAACGTCCTGACTTTC.